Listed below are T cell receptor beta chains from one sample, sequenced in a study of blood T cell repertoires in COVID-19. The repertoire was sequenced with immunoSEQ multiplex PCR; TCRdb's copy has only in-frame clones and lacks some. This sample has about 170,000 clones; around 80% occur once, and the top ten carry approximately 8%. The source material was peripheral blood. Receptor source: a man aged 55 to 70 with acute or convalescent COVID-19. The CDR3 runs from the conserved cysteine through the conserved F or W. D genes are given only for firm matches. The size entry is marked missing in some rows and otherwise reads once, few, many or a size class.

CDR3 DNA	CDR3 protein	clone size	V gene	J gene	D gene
TGTGCCAGCAGTGATCTTTGGCAGGGAAGTGGCTACACCTTC	CASSDLWQGSGYTF	.	TRBV6-1	TRBJ1-2	.
TGTGCCAGCAGTTTATCGTACAGGGGTTTCAATGAGCAGTTCTTC	CASSLSYRGFNEQFF	.	TRBV27	TRBJ2-1	TRBD1
TGTGCCAGCAGCTCTCCCTCAGCGGGGGAAACCTACAATGAGCAGTTCTTC	CASSSPSAGETYNEQFF	.	TRBV13	TRBJ2-1	TRBD2
TGCAGCGTCCTCGAACAGGGGGCGCGGGGCTACACCTTC	CSVLEQGARGYTF	.	TRBV29-1	TRBJ1-2	TRBD1
TGTGCCAGTAGTATCAGGGCCGGGGAGCTGTTTTTT	CASSIRAGELFF	.	TRBV19	TRBJ2-2	.
TGTGCCAGCAGTTACTTGGCAGGGGACTATGGCTACACCTTC	CASSYLAGDYGYTF	.	TRBV6-5	TRBJ1-2	.
TGTGCCAGCCACAGGGGGAATTCACCCCTCCACTTT	CASHRGNSPLHF	.	TRBV25-1	TRBJ1-6	TRBD1
TGTGCCAGTACCTCGACAGGGGGGTGGAACACCGGGGAGCTGTTTTTT	CASTSTGGWNTGELFF	.	TRBV19	TRBJ2-2	TRBD1
TGCGCCAGCAGCCCGCAGGCTACCTCCTACGAGCAGTACTTC	CASSPQATSYEQYF	.	TRBV4-1	TRBJ2-7	.
TGCGCCAGCAGCGCCAGAGGGATGGATAATGAAAAACTGTTTTTT	CASSARGMDNEKLFF	.	TRBV5-1	TRBJ1-4	.
TGTGCCATCAGTGATAGCCAGGGATCTTACGAGCAGTACTTC	CAISDSQGSYEQYF	.	TRBV10-3	TRBJ2-7	.
TGTGCCAGCAGCTCCCGGTCGGGGATAGATACGCAGTATTTT	CASSSRSGIDTQYF	.	TRBV4-2	TRBJ2-3	.
TGTGCCAGCAGTTTGTCAGGGGCGGCGGACAATGAGCAGTTCTTC	CASSLSGAADNEQFF	.	TRBV28	TRBJ2-1	.
TGTGCCAGCACCAGGGGAGAGAACACTGAAGCTTTCTTT	CASTRGENTEAFF	.	TRBV28	TRBJ1-1	.
TGTGCCAGTACGAAGAGCTCCTACAATGAGCAGTTCTTC	CASTKSSYNEQFF	.	TRBV19	TRBJ2-1	.
TGTGCTAGTGGTTTGGTTCGGGCAGGGTTCTCCTACGAGCAGTACTTC	CASGLVRAGFSYEQYF	.	TRBV12-5	TRBJ2-7	.
TGCAGCGTTGAATCCGCGGCCCTCACAGATACGCAGTATTTT	CSVESAALTDTQYF	.	TRBV29-1	TRBJ2-3	.
TGTGCCAGCAGCCAAGATTTACTAGCGGGGACGACCGGGGAGCTGTTTTTT	CASSQDLLAGTTGELFF	.	TRBV14	TRBJ2-2	TRBD2
TGTGCCAGTACCCGGGACAGAAATTACAATGAGCAGTTCTTC	CASTRDRNYNEQFF	.	TRBV27	TRBJ2-1	TRBD1
TGTGCCAGTAGTATTACAGTCGTCGGGGAGCTGTTTTTT	CASSITVVGELFF	few	TRBV19	TRBJ2-2	.
TGTGCCAGCAGTTTGGGTGGGGGGAAAGCTTTCTTT	CASSLGGGKAFF	.	TRBV12-3/TRBV12-4	TRBJ1-1	.
TGTGCCAGCAGATCGCGCCAGGGCTTGCAGTCACCCCTCCACTTT	CASRSRQGLQSPLHF	.	TRBV6-5	TRBJ1-6	.
TGTGCCAGTAGTATAGCAGTTCGAGGCACTGAAGCTTTCTTT	CASSIAVRGTEAFF	.	TRBV19	TRBJ1-1	.
TGTGCCAGCACTGATGAGGTGGGACAGGGGACGAATGAGCAGTTCTTC	CASTDEVGQGTNEQFF	.	TRBV2	TRBJ2-1	TRBD1
TGTGCCAGTAGTATAAAAAAGGGAGCGAACTATGGCTACACCTTC	CASSIKKGANYGYTF	.	TRBV19	TRBJ1-2	.
TGTGCCAGCAGTGACCGGACAGGGAGCAATCAGCCCCAGCATTTT	CASSDRTGSNQPQHF	.	TRBV2	TRBJ1-5	TRBD1
TGTGCCAGCAGCGTAGGGGGCAGGGAATACGAGCAGTACTTC	CASSVGGREYEQYF	.	TRBV9	TRBJ2-7	.
TGTGCCAGCAGCTTGGCACAGGGGAGCTATGGCTACACCTTC	CASSLAQGSYGYTF	.	TRBV5-4	TRBJ1-2	TRBD1
TGTGCCAGCAGCTTGGTGTGGACAGGGGCCTACGAGCAGTACTTC	CASSLVWTGAYEQYF	.	TRBV5-5	TRBJ2-7	TRBD1
TGCGCCAGCAGCTTGGTCGCAGGCCTAAGCTCTGGGGCCAACGTCCTGACTTTC	CASSLVAGLSSGANVLTF	few	TRBV5-1	TRBJ2-6	.
TGCGCCAGCAGCCAAGAAGCTAGCGGGGGTTCTAGCACAGATACGCAGTATTTT	CASSQEASGGSSTDTQYF	.	TRBV4-3	TRBJ2-3	TRBD2
TGTGCCTGGAGTTATGCCTACGAGCAGTACTTC	CAWSYAYEQYF	.	TRBV30	TRBJ2-7	.
TGCGCCAGCAGTGCGGCACAGGGGGCTGCCACTGAAGCTTTCTTT	CASSAAQGAATEAFF	.	TRBV10-2	TRBJ1-1	TRBD1
TGTGCCAGCAGTTTAATACGGGAGACCCAGTACTTC	CASSLIRETQYF	few	TRBV28	TRBJ2-5	.
TGTGCCAGCAGCCAAGCGGCGGCTAACACCGGGGAGCTGTTTTTT	CASSQAAANTGELFF	.	TRBV3-1/TRBV3-2	TRBJ2-2	.
TGTGCCAGCAGCTTAAACAGGGGGGTTGATGGCTACACCTTC	CASSLNRGVDGYTF	.	TRBV7-2	TRBJ1-2	TRBD1
TGTGCCAGCAGTTTATCAGGGGGCAGTCAGCCCCAGCATTTT	CASSLSGGSQPQHF	.	TRBV27	TRBJ1-5	TRBD1
TGCGCCAGCAGCGTCGCCGGGACAGACTCCTACGAGCAGTACTTC	CASSVAGTDSYEQYF	.	TRBV4-1	TRBJ2-7	TRBD1
TGTGCCAGCAGTGAAGGGCAGGGGAGTGACTATGGCTACACCTTC	CASSEGQGSDYGYTF	.	TRBV2	TRBJ1-2	.
TGTGCCAGCAGCATACTATTAGAGCAGTACTTC	CASSILLEQYF	.	TRBV11-2	TRBJ2-7	.
TGCGCCAGCAGCTTCGGGACTAGCGGATTCACAGATACGCAGTATTTT	CASSFGTSGFTDTQYF	.	TRBV5-1	TRBJ2-3	TRBD2
TGTGCCAGCAGCCAAGATCGGATGGTAGGCAGACTATACATGAACACTGAAGCTTTCTTT	CASSQDRMVGRLYMNTEAFF	.	TRBV3-1/TRBV3-2	TRBJ1-1	.
TGTGCCAGCAGAGGCGGGGGGGGATTACAAGAGACCCAGTACTTC	CASRGGGGLQETQYF	.	TRBV7-2	TRBJ2-5	TRBD2
TGTGCCAGCAGTCCGGGACAGGTTTCCTACGAGCAGTACTTC	CASSPGQVSYEQYF	.	TRBV6-5	TRBJ2-7	TRBD1
TGTGCCAGCAGCTTGGGGCCGGGACAGGGAAATACTGAAGCTTTCTTT	CASSLGPGQGNTEAFF	.	TRBV5-6	TRBJ1-1	TRBD1
TGCGCCAGCAGTGAGCCCCGACAGGGCCTCTCTGGAAACACCATATATTTT	CASSEPRQGLSGNTIYF	.	TRBV10-1	TRBJ1-3	TRBD1
TGTGCCAGCAGCTTCAACACAGCTTCGAACACTGAAGCTTTCTTT	CASSFNTASNTEAFF	.	TRBV5-6	TRBJ1-1	.
TGTGCCAGTAGTATCAAGACAAGTTCACCCCTCCACTTT	CASSIKTSSPLHF	few	TRBV19	TRBJ1-6	.
TGTGCCAGCAGCCGAGGGGGATTGACGGACAGGGCCCACGAGCAGTACTTC	CASSRGGLTDRAHEQYF	few	TRBV7-8	TRBJ2-7	TRBD1
TGTGCCAGTAGTTCCCGGGGAGCTAACCAAGAGACCCAGTACTTC	CASSSRGANQETQYF	.	TRBV19	TRBJ2-5	.
TGTGCCGCCCGGGACAGGGGGCAGCCCCAGCATTTT	CAARDRGQPQHF	.	TRBV19	TRBJ1-5	TRBD1